The sequence of this T cell receptor (beta chain) was determined in a study of regulatory T cells in long-lasting Graves disease. Time point defined: newly diagnosed GD, antithyroid drugs for less than 3 months. PBMC RNA served as the TCR library source. This clonotype was counted once. Arm-PCR of CDR3 regions and iRepertoire HTBI primers were used to build TCR beta libraries. TCRdb passed the multiplex PCR reads through MiXCR, listing each CDR3 protein once. The sample yields 380,000 or so distinct CDR3 sequences, around 15% seen once. CDR3 length: 12 residues. The V end was cut by 4 bases, the J end by 8 bases, with 11 bases between. Per the germline V gene, CDR1 is SGHDN and CDR2 is FVKESK. These data also featured in a second study, about T cells in Graves' hyperthyroidism and ophthalmopathy.

Source: peripheral blood mononuclear cells (PBMCs), taken at new diagnosis, from a patient treated with antithyroid drugs. V is TRBV14 and J is TRBJ1-1, with D maybe TRBD1 (5 bases). The receptor comes from a woman aged 18-35 years with Graves disease. CDR3 residues: CASSLLPGEAFF. As DNA, the CDR3 is TGTGCCAGCAGCCTTCTCCCAGGGGAAGCTTTCTTT.